The present entry profiles one T cell receptor beta chain with its context. The CDR3 covers 13 residues. V dropped 5 bases and J dropped 4 bases, with 11 bases sitting between them. TCRdb analysed the 5' RACE reads with MiXCR anew, one entry per CDR3 protein. The sample has a few hundred thousand distinct CDR3 sequences, over 15% seen once. The data originate from a study of CD8 T cells in ankylosing spondylitis. The material sequenced was blood, either unsorted or a sorted T cell fraction (not recorded which). The gene calls are TRBV12-3 or TRBV12-4 and TRBJ1-2; D gene unclear. The receptor was derived from a male donor with ankylosing spondylitis or in good health (not recorded which). The DNA for the CDR3 is TGTGCCAGCAGTCCCACGGTGGGCTATGGCTACACCTTC. Encoded protein: CASSPTVGYGYTF.